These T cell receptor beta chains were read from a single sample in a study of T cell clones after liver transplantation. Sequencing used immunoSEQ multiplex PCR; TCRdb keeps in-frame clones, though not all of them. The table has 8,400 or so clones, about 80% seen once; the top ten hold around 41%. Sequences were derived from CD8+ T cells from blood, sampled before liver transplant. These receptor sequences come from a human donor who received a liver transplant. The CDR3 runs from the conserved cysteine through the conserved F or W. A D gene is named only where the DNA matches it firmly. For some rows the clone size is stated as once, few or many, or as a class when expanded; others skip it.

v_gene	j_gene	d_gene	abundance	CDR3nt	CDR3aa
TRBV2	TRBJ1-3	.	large	TGTGCCAGCAGCGAGGTGGCTGGAAACACCATATATTTT	CASSEVAGNTIYF
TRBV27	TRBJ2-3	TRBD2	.	TGTGCCAGCAGTTTATCAGCGGGGGGAACAGATACGCAGTATTTT	CASSLSAGGTDTQYF
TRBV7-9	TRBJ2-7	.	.	TGTGCCAGCAGCCCCTCAGGAGGCGAGCAGTACTTC	CASSPSGGEQYF
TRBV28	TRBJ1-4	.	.	TGTGCCAGCAGTCCGATCCCCAGAAATGAAAAACTGTTTTTT	CASSPIPRNEKLFF
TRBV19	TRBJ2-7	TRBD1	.	TGTGCCAGTATAGGGTACGGACAGGGGACCTACGAGCAGTACTTC	CASIGYGQGTYEQYF
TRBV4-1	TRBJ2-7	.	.	TGCGCCAGCAGCCAAGAAAAAGGGGTCGGAAGCCTATCCTACGAGCAGTACTTC	CASSQEKGVGSLSYEQYF
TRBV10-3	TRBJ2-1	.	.	TGTGCCATCAGACTAACGAATACAGGCTACAATGAGCAGTTCTTC	CAIRLTNTGYNEQFF
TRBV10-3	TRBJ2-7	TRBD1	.	TGTGCCATCAGTGACGACAGGGGGCCGAGCTCCTACGAGCAGTACTTC	CAISDDRGPSSYEQYF
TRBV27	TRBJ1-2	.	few	TGTGCCAGCAGTTACGGGGTAGGCTATGGCTACACCTTC	CASSYGVGYGYTF
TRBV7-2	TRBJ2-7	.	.	TGTGCCAGCAGCTTAGGTCAGGGGTCGTTCTACGAGCAGTACTTC	CASSLGQGSFYEQYF
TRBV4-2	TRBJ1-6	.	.	TGTGCCAGCTTAGGGCAGGGCGTTAATTCACCCCTCCACTTT	CASLGQGVNSPLHF
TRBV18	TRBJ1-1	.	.	TGTGCCAGCTCACTATATCATTGGACAAACTCCGACACTGAAGCTTTCTTT	CASSLYHWTNSDTEAFF
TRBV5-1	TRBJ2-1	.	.	TGCGCCAGCAGCTTGAGTCGGAGGGGGCTCTACAATGAGCAGTTCTTC	CASSLSRRGLYNEQFF
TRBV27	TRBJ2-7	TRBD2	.	TGTGCCAGCAGTCCCGGACTAGCGGGGATTGAGCAGTACTTC	CASSPGLAGIEQYF
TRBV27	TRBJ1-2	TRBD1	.	TGTGCCAGCAGTTTATCGGGACAGGGGTATGGCTACACCTTC	CASSLSGQGYGYTF
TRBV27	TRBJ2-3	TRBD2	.	TGTGCCAGCAGTTTAAGGCGGGGGGGGACCACAGATACGCAGTATTTT	CASSLRRGGTTDTQYF
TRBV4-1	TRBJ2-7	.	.	TGCGCCAGCAGCCATCTAGACAGAACCTACGAGCAGTACTTC	CASSHLDRTYEQYF